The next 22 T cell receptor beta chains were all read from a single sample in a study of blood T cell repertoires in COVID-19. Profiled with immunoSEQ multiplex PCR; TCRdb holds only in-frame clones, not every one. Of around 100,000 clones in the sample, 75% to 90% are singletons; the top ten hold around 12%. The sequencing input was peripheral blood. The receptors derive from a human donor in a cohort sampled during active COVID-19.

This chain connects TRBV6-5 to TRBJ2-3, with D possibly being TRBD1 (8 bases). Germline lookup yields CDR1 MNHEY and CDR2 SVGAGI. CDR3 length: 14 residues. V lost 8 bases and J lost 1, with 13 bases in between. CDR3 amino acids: CASRGGQGTDTQYF. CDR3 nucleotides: TGTGCCAGCCGCGGGGGACAGGGCACAGATACGCAGTATTTT.

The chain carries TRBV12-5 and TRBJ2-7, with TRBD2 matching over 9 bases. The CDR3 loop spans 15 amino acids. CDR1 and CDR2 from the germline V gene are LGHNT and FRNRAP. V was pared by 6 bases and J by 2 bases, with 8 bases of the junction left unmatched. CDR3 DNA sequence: TGTGCTAGTGGCCCTCCCCTAGCGGGGCCCTACGAGCAGTACTTC. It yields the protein CASGPPLAGPYEQYF.

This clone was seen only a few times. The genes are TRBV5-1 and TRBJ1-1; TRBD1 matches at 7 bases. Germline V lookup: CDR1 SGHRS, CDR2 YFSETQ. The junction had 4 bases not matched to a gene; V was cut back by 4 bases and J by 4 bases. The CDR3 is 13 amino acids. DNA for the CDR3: TGCGCCAGCAGCATCGACAGGGCCACTGAAGCTTTCTTT. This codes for CASSIDRATEAFF.

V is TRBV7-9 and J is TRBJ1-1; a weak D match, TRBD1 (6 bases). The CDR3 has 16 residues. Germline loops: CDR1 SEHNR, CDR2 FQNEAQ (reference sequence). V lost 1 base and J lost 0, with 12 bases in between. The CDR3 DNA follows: TGTGCCAGCAGCTTAGGCGCAGGGGTTATGAACACTGAAGCTTTCTTT. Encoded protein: CASSLGAGVMNTEAFF.

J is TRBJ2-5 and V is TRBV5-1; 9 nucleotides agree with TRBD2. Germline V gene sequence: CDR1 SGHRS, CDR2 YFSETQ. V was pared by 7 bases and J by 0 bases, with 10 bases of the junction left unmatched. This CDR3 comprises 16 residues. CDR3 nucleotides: TGCGCCAGCCCCTCGGGAAAGCGGGGGGACCAAGAGACCCAGTACTTC. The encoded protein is CASPSGKRGDQETQYF.

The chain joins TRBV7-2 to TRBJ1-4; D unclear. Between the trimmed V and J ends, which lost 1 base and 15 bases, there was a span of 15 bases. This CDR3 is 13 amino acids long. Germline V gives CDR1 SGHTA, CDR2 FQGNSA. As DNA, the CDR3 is TGTGCCAGCAGCTTAGGGAGGCCCGGGAGGTTGTTTTTT. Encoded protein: CASSLGRPGRLFF.

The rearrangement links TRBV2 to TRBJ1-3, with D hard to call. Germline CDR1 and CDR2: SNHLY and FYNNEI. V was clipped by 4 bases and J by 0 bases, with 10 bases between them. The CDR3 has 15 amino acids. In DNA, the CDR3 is TGTGCCAGCAGTGGGGTCAGGTTCTCTGGAAACACCATATATTTT. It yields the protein CASSGVRFSGNTIYF.

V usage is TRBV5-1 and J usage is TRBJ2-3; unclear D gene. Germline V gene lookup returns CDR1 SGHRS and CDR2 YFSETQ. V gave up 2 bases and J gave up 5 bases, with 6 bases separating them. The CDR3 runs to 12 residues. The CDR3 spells CASSFAKDTQYF. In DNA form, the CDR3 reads TGCGCCAGCAGCTTCGCTAAAGATACGCAGTATTTT.

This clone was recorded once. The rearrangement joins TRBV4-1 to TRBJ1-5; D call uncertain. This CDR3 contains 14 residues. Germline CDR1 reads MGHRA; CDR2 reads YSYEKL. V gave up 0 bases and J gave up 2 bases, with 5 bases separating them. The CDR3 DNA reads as TGCGCCAGCAGCCAAGAGTTCGGCAATCAGCCCCAGCATTTT. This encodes CASSQEFGNQPQHF.

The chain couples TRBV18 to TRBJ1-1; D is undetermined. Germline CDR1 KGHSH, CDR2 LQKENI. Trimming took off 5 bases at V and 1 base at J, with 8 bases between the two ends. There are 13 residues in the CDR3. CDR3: CASSGQRNTEAFF. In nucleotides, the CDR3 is TGTGCCAGCTCAGGCCAGCGGAACACTGAAGCTTTCTTT.

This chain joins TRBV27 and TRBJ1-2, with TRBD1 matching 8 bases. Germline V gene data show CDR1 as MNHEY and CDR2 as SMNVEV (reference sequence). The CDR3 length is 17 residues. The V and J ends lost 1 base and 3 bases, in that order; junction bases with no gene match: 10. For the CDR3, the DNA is TGTGCCAGCAGTTTATTTGCAGGGGGCGTATCTGACTATGGCTACACCTTC. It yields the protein CASSLFAGGVSDYGYTF.

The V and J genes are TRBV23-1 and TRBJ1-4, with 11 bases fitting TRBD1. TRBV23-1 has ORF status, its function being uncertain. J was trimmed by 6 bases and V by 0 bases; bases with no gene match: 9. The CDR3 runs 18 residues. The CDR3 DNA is TGCGCCAGCAGTCAATCGGGCCGGGACAGGGGGTCCTATGAAAAACTGTTTTTT. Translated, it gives CASSQSGRDRGSYEKLFF.

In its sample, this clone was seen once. CDR3 coding DNA: TGTGCCAGCAGCTTAGGGGGGACAGGCTACGAGCAGTACTTC. It specifies CASSLGGTGYEQYF. The chain links TRBV7-3 to TRBJ2-7; 8 bases map to TRBD1. V lost 2 bases, J lost 3 bases, and 3 bases stayed unmatched. Per germline, CDR1 SGHTA and CDR2 FQGTGA. The CDR3 is made up of 14 amino acids.

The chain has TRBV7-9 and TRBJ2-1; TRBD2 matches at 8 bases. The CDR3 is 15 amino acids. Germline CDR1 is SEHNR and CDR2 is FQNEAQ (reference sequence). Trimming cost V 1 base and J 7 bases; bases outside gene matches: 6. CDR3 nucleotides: TGTGCCAGCAGCTTAGAGGGACTAGGCGGTAATGAGCAGTTCTTC. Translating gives CASSLEGLGGNEQFF.

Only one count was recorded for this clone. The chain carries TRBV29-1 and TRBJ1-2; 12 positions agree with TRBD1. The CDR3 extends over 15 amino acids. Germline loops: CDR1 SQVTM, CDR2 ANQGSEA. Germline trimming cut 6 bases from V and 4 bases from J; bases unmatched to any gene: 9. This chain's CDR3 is CSVPTGTGGFYGYTF. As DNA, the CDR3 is TGCAGCGTCCCCACCGGGACAGGGGGCTTCTATGGCTACACCTTC.

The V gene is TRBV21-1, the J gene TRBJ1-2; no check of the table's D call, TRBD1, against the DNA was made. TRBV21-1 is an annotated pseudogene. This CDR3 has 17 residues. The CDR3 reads CASSKSQGAQATYGYTF. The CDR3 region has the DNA TGTGCCAGCAGCAAGTCACAGGGGGCGCAGGCAACCTATGGCTACACCTTC.

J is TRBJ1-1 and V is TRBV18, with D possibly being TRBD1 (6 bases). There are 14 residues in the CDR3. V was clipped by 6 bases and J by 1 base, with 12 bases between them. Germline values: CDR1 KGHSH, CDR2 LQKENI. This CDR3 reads CASSRDIRNTEAFF. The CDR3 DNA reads TGTGCCAGCTCCCGGGACATCCGGAACACTGAAGCTTTCTTT. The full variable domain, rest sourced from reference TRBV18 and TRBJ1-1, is NAGVMQNPRHLVRRRGQEARLRCSPMKGHSHVYWYRQLPEEGLKFMVYLQKENIIDESGMPKERFSAEFPKEGPSILRIQQVVRGDSAAYFCASSRDIRNTEAFFGQGTRLTVV.

The CDR3 reads CASSAPGQKNTEAFF. The CDR3 nucleotides are TGTGCCAGCAGTGCCCCCGGACAGAAGAACACTGAAGCTTTCTTT. V gene TRBV27 combines with J gene TRBJ1-1; a possible D gene is TRBD1 (6 bases). There are 15 residues in the CDR3. Germline CDR1 is MNHEY and CDR2 is SMNVEV (reference sequence). Trimming shortened V by 5 bases and J by 1 base, and 14 bases separated the two germline ends.

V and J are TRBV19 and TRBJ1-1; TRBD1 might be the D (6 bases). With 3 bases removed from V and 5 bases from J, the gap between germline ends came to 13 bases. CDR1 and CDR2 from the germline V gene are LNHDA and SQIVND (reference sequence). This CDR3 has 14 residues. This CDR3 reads CASSIRGAPTEAFF. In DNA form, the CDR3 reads TGTGCCAGTAGTATCCGGGGGGCCCCGACTGAAGCTTTCTTT.

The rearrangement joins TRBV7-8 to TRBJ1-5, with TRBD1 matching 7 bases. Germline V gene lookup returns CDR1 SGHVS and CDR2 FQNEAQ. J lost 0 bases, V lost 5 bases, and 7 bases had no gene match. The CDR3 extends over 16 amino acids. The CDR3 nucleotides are TGTGCCAGCAGCCCCAACAGGGGATATAGCAATCAGCCCCAGCATTTT. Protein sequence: CASSPNRGYSNQPQHF.

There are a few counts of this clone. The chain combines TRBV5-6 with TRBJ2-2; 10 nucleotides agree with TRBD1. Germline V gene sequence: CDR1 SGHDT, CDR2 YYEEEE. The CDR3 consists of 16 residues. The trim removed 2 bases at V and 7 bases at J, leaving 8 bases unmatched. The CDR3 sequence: CASSFRDRGRGGELFF. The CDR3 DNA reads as TGTGCCAGCAGCTTCCGGGACAGGGGAAGGGGCGGGGAGCTGTTTTTT.

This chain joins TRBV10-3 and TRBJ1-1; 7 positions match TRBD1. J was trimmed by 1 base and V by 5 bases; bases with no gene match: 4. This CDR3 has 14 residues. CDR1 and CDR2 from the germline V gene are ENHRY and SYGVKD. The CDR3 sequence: CAISPGQRNTEAFF. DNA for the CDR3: TGTGCCATCAGTCCGGGACAGCGGAACACTGAAGCTTTCTTT.